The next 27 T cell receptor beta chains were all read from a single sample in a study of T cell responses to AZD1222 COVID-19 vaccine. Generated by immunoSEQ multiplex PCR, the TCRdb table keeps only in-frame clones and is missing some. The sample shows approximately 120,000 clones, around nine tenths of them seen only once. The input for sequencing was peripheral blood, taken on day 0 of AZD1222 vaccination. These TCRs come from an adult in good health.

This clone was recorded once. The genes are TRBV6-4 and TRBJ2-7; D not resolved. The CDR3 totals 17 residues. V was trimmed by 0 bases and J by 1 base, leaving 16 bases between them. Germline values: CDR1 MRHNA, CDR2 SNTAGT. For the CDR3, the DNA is TGTGCCAGCAGTGACTCGATAGGGTCCCGGAGATCCTACGAGCAGTACGTC. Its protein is CASSDSIGSRRSYEQYV.

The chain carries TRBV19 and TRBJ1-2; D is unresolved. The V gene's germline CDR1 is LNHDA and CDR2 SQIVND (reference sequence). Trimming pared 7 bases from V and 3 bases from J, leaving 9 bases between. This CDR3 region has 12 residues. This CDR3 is CASTVDYYGYTF. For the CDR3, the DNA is TGTGCCAGTACCGTAGACTACTATGGCTACACCTTC.

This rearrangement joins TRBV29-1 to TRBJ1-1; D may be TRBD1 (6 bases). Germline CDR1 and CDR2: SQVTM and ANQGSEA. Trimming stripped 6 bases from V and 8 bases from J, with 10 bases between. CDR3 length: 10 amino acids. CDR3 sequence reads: CSVLTGEAFF. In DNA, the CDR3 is TGCAGCGTATTAACAGGGGAAGCTTTCTTT.

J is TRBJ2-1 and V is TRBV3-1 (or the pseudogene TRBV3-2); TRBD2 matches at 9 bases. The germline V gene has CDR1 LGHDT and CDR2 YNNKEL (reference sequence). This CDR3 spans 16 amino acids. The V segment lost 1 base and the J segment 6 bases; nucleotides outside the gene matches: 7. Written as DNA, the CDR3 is TGTGCCAGCAGCCAAGTAGGCGGGGGGGCCTTCAATGAGCAGTTCTTC. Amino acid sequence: CASSQVGGGAFNEQFF.

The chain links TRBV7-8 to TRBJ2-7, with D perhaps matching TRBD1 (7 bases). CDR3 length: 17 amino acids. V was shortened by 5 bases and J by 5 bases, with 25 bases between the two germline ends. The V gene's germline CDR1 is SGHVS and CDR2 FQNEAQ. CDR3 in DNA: TGTGCCAGCAGCGCCCAGACAGGGAGGTTTGGGACTGACGAGCAGTACTTC. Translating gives CASSAQTGRFGTDEQYF.

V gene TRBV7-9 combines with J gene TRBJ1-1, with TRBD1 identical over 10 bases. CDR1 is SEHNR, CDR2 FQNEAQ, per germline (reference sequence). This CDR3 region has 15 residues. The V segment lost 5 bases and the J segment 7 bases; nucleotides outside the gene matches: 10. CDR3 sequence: CASSQGRTGGGEAFF. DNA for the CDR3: TGTGCCAGCAGCCAAGGACGGACAGGGGGAGGTGAAGCTTTCTTT.

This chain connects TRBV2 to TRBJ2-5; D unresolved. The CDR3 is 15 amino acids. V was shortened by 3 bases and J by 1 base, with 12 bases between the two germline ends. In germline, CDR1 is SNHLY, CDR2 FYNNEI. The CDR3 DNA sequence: TGTGCCAGCAGTGACAGGACCCGACTCCAAGAGACCCAGTACTTC. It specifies CASSDRTRLQETQYF.

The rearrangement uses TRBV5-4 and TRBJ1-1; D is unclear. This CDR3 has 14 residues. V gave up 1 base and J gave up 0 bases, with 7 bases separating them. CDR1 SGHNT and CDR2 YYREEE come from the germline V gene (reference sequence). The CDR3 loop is CASSLTDMNTEAFF. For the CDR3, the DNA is TGTGCCAGCAGCTTGACAGATATGAACACTGAAGCTTTCTTT.

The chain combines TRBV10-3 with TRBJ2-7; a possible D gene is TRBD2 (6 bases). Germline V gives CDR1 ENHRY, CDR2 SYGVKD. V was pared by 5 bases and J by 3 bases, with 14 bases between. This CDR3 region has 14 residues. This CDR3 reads CAISKGLRFYEQYV. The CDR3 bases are TGTGCCATCAGTAAGGGACTCAGATTCTACGAGCAGTACGTC.

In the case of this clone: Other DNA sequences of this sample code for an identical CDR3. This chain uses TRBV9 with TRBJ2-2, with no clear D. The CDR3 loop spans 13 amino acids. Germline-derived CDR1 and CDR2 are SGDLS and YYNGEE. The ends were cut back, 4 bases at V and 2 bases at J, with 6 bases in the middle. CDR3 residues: CASSLGNTGELFF. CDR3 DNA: TGTGCCAGCAGCCTAGGTAACACCGGGGAGCTGTTTTTT.

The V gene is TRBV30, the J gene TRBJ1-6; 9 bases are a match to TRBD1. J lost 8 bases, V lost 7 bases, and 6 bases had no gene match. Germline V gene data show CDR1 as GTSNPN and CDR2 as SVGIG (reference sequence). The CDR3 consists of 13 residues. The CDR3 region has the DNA TGTGCCTTCCGGGACAGGGAGGATTCACCCCTCCACTTT. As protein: CAFRDREDSPLHF.

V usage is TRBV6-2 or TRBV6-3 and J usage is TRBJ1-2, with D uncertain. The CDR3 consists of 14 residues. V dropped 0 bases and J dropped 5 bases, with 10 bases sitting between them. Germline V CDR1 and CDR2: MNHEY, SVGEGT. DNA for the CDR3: TGTGCCAGCAGTTACTCATACGGGAGTTATGGCTACACCTTC. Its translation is CASSYSYGSYGYTF.

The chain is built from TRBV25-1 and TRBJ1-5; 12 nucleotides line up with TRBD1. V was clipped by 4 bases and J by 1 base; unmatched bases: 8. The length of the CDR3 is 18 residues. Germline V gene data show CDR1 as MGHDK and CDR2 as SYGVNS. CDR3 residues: CASSGPGTGGISNQPQHF. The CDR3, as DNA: TGTGCCAGCAGTGGCCCCGGGACAGGGGGCATAAGCAATCAGCCCCAGCATTTT. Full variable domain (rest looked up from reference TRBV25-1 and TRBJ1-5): EADIYQTPRYLVIGTGKKITLECSQTMGHDKMYWYQQDPGMELHLIHYSYGVNSTEKGDLSSESTVSRIRTEHFPLTLESARPSHTSQYLCASSGPGTGGISNQPQHFGDGTRLSIL.

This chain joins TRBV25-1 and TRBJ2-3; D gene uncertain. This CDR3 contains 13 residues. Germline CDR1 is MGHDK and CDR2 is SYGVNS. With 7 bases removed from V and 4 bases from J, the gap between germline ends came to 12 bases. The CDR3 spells CASKYGNADTQYF. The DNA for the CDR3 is TGTGCCAGCAAGTATGGGAACGCAGATACGCAGTATTTT.

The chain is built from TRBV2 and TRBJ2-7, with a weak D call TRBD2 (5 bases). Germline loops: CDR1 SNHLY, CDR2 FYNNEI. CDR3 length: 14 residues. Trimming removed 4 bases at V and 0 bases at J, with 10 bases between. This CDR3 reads CASSVTGISYEQYF. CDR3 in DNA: TGTGCCAGCAGTGTCACGGGGATCTCCTACGAGCAGTACTTC.

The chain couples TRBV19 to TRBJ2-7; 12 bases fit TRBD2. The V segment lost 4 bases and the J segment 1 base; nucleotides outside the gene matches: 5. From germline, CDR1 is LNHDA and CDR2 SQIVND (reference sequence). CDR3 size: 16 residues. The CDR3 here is CASSRGTSGYSYEQYF. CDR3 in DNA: TGTGCCAGTAGTAGGGGGACTAGCGGGTATTCCTACGAGCAGTACTTC. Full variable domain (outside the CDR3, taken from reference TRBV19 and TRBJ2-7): DGGITQSPKYLFRKEGQNVTLSCEQNLNHDAMYWYRQDPGQGLRLIYYSQIVNDFQKGDIAEGYSVSREKKESFPLTVTSAQKNPTAFYLCASSRGTSGYSYEQYFGPGTRLTVT.

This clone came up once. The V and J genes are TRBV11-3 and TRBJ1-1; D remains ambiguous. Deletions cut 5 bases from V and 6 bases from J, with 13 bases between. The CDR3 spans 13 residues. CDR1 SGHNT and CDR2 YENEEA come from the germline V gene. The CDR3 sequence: CASSHGDGSEAFF. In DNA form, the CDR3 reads TGTGCCAGCAGCCACGGTGATGGTTCTGAAGCTTTCTTT.

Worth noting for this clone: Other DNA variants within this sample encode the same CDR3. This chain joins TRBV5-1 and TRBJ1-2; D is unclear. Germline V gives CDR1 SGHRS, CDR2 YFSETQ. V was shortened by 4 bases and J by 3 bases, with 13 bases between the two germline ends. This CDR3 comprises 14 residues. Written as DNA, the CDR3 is TGCGCCAGCAGCCGACCATCCTCGGACTATGGCTACACCTTC. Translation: CASSRPSSDYGYTF. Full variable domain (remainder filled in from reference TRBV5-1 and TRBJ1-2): KAGVTQTPRYLIKTRGQQVTLSCSPISGHRSVSWYQQTPGQGLQFLFEYFSETQRNKGNFPGRFSGRQFSNSRSEMNVSTLELGDSALYLCASSRPSSDYGYTFGSGTRLTVV.

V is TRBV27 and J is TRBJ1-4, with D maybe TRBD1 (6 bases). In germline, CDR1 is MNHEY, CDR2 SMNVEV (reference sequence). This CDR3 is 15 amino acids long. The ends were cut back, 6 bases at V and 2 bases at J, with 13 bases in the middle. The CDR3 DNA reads TGTGCCAGCAGCCACCAGGGGAGGACTAATGAAAAACTGTTTTTT. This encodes CASSHQGRTNEKLFF.

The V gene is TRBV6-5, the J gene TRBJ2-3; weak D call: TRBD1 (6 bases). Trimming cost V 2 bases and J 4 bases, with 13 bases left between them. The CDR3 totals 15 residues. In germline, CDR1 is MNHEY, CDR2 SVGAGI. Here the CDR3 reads CASSYSGGQADTQYF. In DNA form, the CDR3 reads TGTGCCAGCAGTTACAGTGGGGGCCAGGCAGATACGCAGTATTTT.

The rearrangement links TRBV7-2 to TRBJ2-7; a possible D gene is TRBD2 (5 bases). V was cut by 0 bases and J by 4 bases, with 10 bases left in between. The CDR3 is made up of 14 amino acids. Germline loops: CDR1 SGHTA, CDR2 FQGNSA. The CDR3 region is CASSLAGISYEQYF. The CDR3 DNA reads TGTGCCAGCAGCTTAGCCGGGATATCATACGAGCAGTACTTC.

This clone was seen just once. In DNA form, the CDR3 reads TGTGCCATCAGTGAGTTAGCGGGGGGCCGCGTCGGTCGTAGCTCCTACAATGAGCAGTTCTTC. It is translated as CAISELAGGRVGRSSYNEQFF. This rearrangement joins TRBV10-3 to TRBJ2-1, with 10 bases identical to TRBD2. The germline V gene encodes CDR1 ENHRY and CDR2 SYGVKD. The CDR3 has 21 residues. V lost 1 base to trimming and J lost 0 bases; unmatched junction nucleotides: 15.

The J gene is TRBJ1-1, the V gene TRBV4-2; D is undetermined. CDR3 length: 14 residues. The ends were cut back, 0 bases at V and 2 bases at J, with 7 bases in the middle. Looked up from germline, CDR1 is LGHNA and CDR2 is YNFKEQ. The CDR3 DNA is TGTGCCAGCAGCCAAGAGACACTTAACACTGAAGCTTTCTTT. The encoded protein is CASSQETLNTEAFF.

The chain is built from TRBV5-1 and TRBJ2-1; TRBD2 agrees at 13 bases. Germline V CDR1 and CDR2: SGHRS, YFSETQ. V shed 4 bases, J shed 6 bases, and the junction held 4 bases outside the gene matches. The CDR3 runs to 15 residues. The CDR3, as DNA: TGCGCCAGCAGCCCTAGGACTAGCGGGAGCAATGAGCAGTTCTTC. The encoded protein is CASSPRTSGSNEQFF.

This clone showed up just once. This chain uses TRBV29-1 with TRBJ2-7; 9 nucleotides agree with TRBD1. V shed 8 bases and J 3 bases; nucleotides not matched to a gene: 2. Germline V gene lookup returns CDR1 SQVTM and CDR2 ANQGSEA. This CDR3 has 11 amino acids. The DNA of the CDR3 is TGCAGCACGGGACAGGGCTACGAGCAGTACTTC. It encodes CSTGQGYEQYF.

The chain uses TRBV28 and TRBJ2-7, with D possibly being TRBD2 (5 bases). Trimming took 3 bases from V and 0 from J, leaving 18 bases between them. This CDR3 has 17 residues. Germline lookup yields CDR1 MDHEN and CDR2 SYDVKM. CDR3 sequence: CASSFGVTASNSYEQYF. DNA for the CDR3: TGTGCCAGCAGTTTCGGGGTCACGGCCTCGAACTCCTACGAGCAGTACTTC.

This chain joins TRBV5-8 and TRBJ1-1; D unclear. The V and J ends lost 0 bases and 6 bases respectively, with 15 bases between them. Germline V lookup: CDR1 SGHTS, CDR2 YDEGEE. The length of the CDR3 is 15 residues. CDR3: CASSLGQGRKPEAFF. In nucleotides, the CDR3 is TGTGCCAGCAGCTTGGGGCAAGGGCGAAAGCCTGAAGCTTTCTTT.